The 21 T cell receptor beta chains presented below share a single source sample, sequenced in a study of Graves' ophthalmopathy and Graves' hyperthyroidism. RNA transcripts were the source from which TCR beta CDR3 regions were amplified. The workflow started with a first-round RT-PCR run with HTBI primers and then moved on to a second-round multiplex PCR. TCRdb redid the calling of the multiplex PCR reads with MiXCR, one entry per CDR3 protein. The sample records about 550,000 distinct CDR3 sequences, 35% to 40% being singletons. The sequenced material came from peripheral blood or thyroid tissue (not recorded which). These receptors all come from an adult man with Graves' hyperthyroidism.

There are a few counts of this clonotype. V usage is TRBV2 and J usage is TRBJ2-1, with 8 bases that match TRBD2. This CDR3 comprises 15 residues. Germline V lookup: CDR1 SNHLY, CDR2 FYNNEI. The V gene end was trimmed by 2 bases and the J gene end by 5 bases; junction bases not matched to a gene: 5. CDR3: CASSEIAGKHNEQFF. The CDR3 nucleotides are TGTGCCAGCAGTGAAATAGCGGGGAAGCACAATGAGCAGTTCTTC.

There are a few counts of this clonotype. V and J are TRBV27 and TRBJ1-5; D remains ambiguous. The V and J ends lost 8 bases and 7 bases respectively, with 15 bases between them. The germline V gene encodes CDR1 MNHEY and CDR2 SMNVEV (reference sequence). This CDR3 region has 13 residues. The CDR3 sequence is CASGVWREQPQHF. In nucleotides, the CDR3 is TGTGCCAGCGGGGTGTGGAGGGAACAGCCCCAGCATTTT.

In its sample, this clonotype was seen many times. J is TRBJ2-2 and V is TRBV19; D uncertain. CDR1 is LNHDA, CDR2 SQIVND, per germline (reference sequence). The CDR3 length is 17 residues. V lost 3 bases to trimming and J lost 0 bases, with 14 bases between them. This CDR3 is CASSILHTGANTGELFF. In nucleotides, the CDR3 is TGTGCCAGTAGTATCCTCCACACTGGGGCGAACACCGGGGAGCTGTTTTTT.

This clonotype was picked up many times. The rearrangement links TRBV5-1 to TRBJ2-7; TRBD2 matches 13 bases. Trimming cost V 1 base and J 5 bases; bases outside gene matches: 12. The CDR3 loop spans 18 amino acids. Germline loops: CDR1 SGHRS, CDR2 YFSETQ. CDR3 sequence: CASSLSSARTSGSNEQYF. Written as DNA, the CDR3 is TGCGCCAGCAGCTTGTCTTCCGCAAGGACTAGCGGGAGCAACGAGCAGTACTTC. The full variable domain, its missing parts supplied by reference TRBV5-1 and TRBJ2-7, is KAGVTQTPRYLIKTRGQQVTLSCSPISGHRSVSWYQQTPGQGLQFLFEYFSETQRNKGNFPGRFSGRQFSNSRSEMNVSTLELGDSALYLCASSLSSARTSGSNEQYFGPGTRLTVT.

The CDR3 DNA reads TGCAGCCCCGGACAGTTTAACTATGGCTACACCTTC. This gives the protein CSPGQFNYGYTF. The chain couples TRBV29-1 to TRBJ1-2; D may be TRBD1 (6 bases). Trimming stripped 8 bases from V and 1 base from J, with 11 bases between. Germline loops: CDR1 SQVTM, CDR2 ANQGSEA. The CDR3 has 12 amino acids.

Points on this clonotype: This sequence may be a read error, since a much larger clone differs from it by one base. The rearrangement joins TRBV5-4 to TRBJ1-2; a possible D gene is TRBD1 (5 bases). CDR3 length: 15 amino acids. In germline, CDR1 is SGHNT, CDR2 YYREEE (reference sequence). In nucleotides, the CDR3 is TGTGCCAGCAGCTTGGAGGCGGCCAGGGTGGATGGCTACGCCTTC. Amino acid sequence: CASSLEAARVDGYAF.

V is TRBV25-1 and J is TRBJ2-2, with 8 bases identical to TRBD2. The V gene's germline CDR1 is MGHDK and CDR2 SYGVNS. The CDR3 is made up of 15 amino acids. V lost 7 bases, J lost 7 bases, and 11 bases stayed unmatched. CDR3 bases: TGTGCCAGCACTGGACTAGCTTGGTCAGGCGGGGAGCTGTTTTTT. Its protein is CASTGLAWSGGELFF. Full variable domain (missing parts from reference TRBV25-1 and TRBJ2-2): EADIYQTPRYLVIGTGKKITLECSQTMGHDKMYWYQQDPGMELHLIHYSYGVNSTEKGDLSSESTVSRIRTEHFPLTLESARPSHTSQYLCASTGLAWSGGELFFGEGSRLTVL.

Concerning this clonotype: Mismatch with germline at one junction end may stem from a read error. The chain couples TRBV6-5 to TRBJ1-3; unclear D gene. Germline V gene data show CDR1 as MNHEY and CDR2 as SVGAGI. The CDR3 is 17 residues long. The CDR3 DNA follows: TGTGACAGCAGATCATACGCCACAGTGAACTCTGGAAACACCATATATTTT. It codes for CDSRSYATVNSGNTIYF.

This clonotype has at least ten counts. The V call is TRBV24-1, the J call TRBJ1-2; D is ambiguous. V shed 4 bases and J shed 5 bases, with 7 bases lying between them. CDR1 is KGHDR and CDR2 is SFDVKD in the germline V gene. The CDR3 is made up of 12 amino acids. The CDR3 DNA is TGTGCCACCAGTGACTCCAGGTATGGCTACACCTTC. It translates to CATSDSRYGYTF.

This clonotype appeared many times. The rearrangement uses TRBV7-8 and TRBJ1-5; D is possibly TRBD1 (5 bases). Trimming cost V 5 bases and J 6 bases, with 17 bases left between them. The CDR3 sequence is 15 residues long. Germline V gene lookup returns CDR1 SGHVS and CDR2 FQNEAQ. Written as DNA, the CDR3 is TGTGCCAGCAGCCAAGCATCCCAGGGAAGTCAGCCCCAGCATTTT. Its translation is CASSQASQGSQPQHF.

The DNA for the CDR3 is TGCAGCTTAGAAGGCGGGGGTGGAGGAGAGACCCAGTACTTC. This gives the protein CSLEGGGGGETQYF. This chain connects TRBV29-1 to TRBJ2-5; 7 bases match TRBD2. The CDR3 sequence is 14 residues long. CDR1 and CDR2 (germline): SQVTM, ANQGSEA. After removal of 8 bases from V and 4 bases from J, the junction contained 13 bases not matched to a gene.

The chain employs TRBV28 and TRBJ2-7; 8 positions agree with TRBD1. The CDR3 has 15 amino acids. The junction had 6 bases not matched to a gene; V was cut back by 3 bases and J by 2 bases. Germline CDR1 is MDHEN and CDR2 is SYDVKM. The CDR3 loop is CASSFGTGATYEQYF. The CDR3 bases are TGTGCCAGCAGTTTCGGGACAGGAGCTACCTACGAGCAGTACTTC.

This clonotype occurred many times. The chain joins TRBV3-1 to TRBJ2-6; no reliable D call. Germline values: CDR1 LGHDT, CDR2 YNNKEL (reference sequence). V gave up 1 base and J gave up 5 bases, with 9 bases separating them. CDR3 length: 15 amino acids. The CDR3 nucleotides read TGTGCCAGCAGCCAAGGGAGCTTTCGGGCCAACGTCCTGACTTTC. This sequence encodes CASSQGSFRANVLTF.

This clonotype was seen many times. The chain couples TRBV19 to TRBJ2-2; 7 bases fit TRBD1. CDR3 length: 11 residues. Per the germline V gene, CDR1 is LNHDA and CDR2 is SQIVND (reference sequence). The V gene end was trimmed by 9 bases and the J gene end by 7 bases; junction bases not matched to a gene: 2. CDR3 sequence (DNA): TGTGCCAGCAGGGGGATCGGGGAGCTGTTTTTT. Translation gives CASRGIGELFF.

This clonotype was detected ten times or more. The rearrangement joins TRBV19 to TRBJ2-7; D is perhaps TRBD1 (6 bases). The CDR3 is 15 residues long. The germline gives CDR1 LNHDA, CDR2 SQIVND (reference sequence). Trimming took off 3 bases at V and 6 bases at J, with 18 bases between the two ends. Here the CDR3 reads CASSIYGRGQSEQYF. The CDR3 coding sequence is TGTGCCAGTAGTATTTATGGCAGGGGCCAGAGCGAGCAGTACTTC.

This CDR3 is CASAGGGYYEQYF. For the CDR3, the DNA is TGTGCCAGCGCCGGTGGCGGATACTACGAGCAGTACTTC. V usage is TRBV7-2 and J usage is TRBJ2-7; D is uncertain. Per germline, CDR1 SGHTA and CDR2 FQGNSA. With 8 bases removed from V and 3 bases from J, the gap between germline ends came to 14 bases. The CDR3 runs to 13 residues.

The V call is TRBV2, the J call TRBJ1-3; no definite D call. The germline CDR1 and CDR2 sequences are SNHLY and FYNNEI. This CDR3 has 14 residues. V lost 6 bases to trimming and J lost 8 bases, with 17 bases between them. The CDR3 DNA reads TGTGCCAGCAGGACCCCGGCCCATGGCTACACCATATATTTT. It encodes CASRTPAHGYTIYF. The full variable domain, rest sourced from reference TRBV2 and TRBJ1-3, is EPEVTQTPSHQVTQMGQEVILRCVPISNHLYFYWYRQILGQKVEFLVSFYNNEISEKSEIFDDQFSVERPDGSNFTLKIRSTKLEDSAMYFCASRTPAHGYTIYFGEGSWLTVV.

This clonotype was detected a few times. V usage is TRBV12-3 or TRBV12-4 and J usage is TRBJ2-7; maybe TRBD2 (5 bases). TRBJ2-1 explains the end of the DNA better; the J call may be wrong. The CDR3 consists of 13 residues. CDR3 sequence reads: CASRSPGYNEQFF. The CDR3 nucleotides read TGTGCCAGCAGGTCCCCGGGATACAATGAGCAGTTCTTC.

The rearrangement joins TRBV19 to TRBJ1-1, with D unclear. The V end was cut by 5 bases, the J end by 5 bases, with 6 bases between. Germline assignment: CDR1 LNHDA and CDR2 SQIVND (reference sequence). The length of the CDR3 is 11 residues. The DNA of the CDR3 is TGTGCCAGTAGTGGGTTAACTGAAGCTTTCTTT. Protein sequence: CASSGLTEAFF.

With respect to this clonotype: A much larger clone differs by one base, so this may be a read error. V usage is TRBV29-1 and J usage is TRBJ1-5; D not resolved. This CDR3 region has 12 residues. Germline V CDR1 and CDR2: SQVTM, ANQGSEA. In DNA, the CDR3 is TGCAGCGTCCAAAGCGGCAATCAGCACCAGCATTTT. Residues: CSVQSGNQHQHF.

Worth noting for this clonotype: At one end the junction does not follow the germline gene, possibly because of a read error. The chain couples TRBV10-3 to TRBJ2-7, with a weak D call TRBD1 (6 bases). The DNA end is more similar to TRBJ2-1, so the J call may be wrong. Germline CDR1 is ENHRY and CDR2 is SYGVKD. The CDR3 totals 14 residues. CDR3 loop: CASSRKGTYNEQFF. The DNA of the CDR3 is TGTGCCAGCAGTCGGAAGGGGACATACAATGAGCAGTTCTTC.